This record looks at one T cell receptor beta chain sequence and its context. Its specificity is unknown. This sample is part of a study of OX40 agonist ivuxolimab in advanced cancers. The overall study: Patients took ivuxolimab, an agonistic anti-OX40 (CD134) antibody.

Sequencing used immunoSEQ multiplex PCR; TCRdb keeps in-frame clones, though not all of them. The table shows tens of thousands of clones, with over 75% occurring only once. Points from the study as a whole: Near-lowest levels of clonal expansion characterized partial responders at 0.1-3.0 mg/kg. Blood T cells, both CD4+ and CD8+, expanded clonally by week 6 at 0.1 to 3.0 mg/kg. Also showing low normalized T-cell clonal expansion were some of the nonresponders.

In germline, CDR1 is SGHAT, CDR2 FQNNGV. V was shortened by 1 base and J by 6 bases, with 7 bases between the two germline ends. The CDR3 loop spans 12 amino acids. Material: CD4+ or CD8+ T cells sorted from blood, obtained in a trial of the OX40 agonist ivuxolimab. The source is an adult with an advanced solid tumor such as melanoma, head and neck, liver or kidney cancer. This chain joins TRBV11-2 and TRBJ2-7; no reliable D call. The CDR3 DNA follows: TGTGCCAGCAGCTTAGTCCTGGTCGAGCAGTACTTC. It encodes CASSLVLVEQYF.